These T cell receptor beta chains were read from a single sample in a study of T cells after yellow fever vaccination. MiXCR, run by TCRdb on the 5' RACE reads, gives a single entry per CDR3 protein. The profile shows 450,000 to 600,000 distinct CDR3 sequences, 13% of them singletons. Here the sequenced sample was PBMCs, taken on the day of the yellow fever booster vaccination. The receptors come from a man aged 25-40 years who received the YFV17D yellow fever vaccine. Each CDR3 is given with its conserved first and last residue. A D gene is named only where the DNA matches it firmly. Clone size is shown for a subset of rows, as once, few, many or a class of expanded clone.

clone_size	v_call	d_call	j_call	cdr3_nt	cdr3_aa
.	TRBV5-4	.	TRBJ2-7	TGTGCCAGCAATCCCGTTGGAAGCTACGAGCAGTACTTC	CASNPVGSYEQYF
few	TRBV27	.	TRBJ2-7	TGTGCCAGCAGTTCTGGGACCATAACCTACGAGCAGTACTTC	CASSSGTITYEQYF
few	TRBV3-1	.	TRBJ2-2	TGTGCCAGCAGCCAACCTCTGCGTATCAACACCGGGGAGCTGTTTTTT	CASSQPLRINTGELFF
.	TRBV6-5	TRBD2	TRBJ2-2	TGTGCCAGCAGTTCCAGCGGGAGGGTTTACACCGGGGAGCTGTTTTTT	CASSSSGRVYTGELFF
.	TRBV19	.	TRBJ1-5	TGTGCCAGTCACGGGGGAGTTGGTCAGCCCCAGCATTTT	CASHGGVGQPQHF
.	TRBV7-9	TRBD1	TRBJ2-5	TGTGCCAGCAGCCCAATGACAGGGCAAGAGACCCAGTACTTC	CASSPMTGQETQYF
few	TRBV19	TRBD2	TRBJ2-1	TGTGCCAGTAGTTCTGTCAGCGGGATTAATGAGCAGTTCTTC	CASSSVSGINEQFF
.	TRBV6-2/TRBV6-3	TRBD2	TRBJ2-3	TGTGCCAGCAGTTTCGTCCAGCGGGAGGTAGATACGCAGTATTTT	CASSFVQREVDTQYF
.	TRBV20-1	.	TRBJ2-1	TGCAGTGCTAGTCCACGGGCCCTCTACAATGAGCAGTTCTTC	CSASPRALYNEQFF
few	TRBV29-1	.	TRBJ2-7	TGCAGCGTGTGGGAGGCACTCTCCTACGAGCAGTACTTC	CSVWEALSYEQYF
few	TRBV5-1	TRBD2	TRBJ2-1	TGCGCCAGCAGCGGTCTAGCGGGAGACTACAATGAGCAGTTCTTC	CASSGLAGDYNEQFF
.	TRBV9	.	TRBJ2-2	TGTGCCAGCAGCGAGGGACATCCGGACGGCGGGGAGCTGTTTTTT	CASSEGHPDGGELFF
.	TRBV7-2	TRBD2	TRBJ2-5	TGTGCCAGCACCCCCGCACAACTAGCGGGACAAGAGACCCAGTACTTC	CASTPAQLAGQETQYF
many	TRBV25-1	TRBD1	TRBJ2-7	TGTGCCAGCAGGACAGGGGGCTCCTACGAGCAGTACTTC	CASRTGGSYEQYF
few	TRBV5-1	TRBD2	TRBJ2-1	TGCGCCAGCAGCCCAACTAGCGGGAGGTCCTACAATGAGCAGTTCTTC	CASSPTSGRSYNEQFF
few	TRBV20-1	.	TRBJ2-7	TGCAGTGCCCCCTCGGACTACGAGCAGTACTTC	CSAPSDYEQYF
few	TRBV4-3	TRBD1	TRBJ2-3	TGCGCCAGCAGCCCAACGACAGGGTCATTGCAAGATACGCAGTATTTT	CASSPTTGSLQDTQYF
few	TRBV24-1	TRBD2	TRBJ2-1	TGTGCCACCAGACCGGGACTAGCGGGAGGGAGTGAGCAGTTCTTC	CATRPGLAGGSEQFF
few	TRBV6-2/TRBV6-3	TRBD1	TRBJ1-5	TGTGCCAGCAGTACAACAGGGGGTGGTCAGCCCCAGCATTTT	CASSTTGGGQPQHF
many	TRBV10-3	.	TRBJ2-7	TGTGCCATCAGTACTGGGCCCGATGCCCACGAGCAGTACTTC	CAISTGPDAHEQYF
.	TRBV20-1	.	TRBJ2-3	TGCAGTGCTAGAGATAGGGCGGGGACAGATACGCAGTATTTT	CSARDRAGTDTQYF
.	TRBV10-3	TRBD2	TRBJ2-1	TGTGCCATCAGCTCACTAGCGGGAGAGTACAATGAGCAGTTCTTC	CAISSLAGEYNEQFF
.	TRBV12-3/TRBV12-4	TRBD2	TRBJ2-1	TGTGCCAGTAGTTGGGCCGGGACTAGCGGGAGCAATGAGCAGTTCTTC	CASSWAGTSGSNEQFF
.	TRBV5-1	.	TRBJ2-3	TGCGCCAGCAGCTTGGCCGCTCGCGGTAAGGCAACAGATACGCAGTATTTT	CASSLAARGKATDTQYF
.	TRBV5-6	.	TRBJ2-2	TGTGCCAGCAGCTTGCGGGGGGCAGCCGGGGAGCTGTTTTTT	CASSLRGAAGELFF
once	TRBV7-2	TRBD2	TRBJ2-3	TGTGCCAGCAGCCAAACGACTAGCCGGGATACGCAGTATTTT	CASSQTTSRDTQYF
.	TRBV6-6	.	TRBJ2-1	TGTGCCAGCAAATGGACAGACAATGAGCAGTTCTTC	CASKWTDNEQFF
few	TRBV7-9	.	TRBJ2-3	TGTGCCAGCAGCTCACCAGGGGCCGATACGCAGTATTTT	CASSSPGADTQYF
.	TRBV7-2	TRBD2	TRBJ2-7	TGTGCCAGCAGCTCTTGGACTAGCGCCTACGAGCAGTACTTC	CASSSWTSAYEQYF
.	TRBV20-1	.	TRBJ2-7	TGCAGTGCTAGAGATCCTTCGAGGCAGGGAGACGAGCAGTACTTC	CSARDPSRQGDEQYF
few	TRBV4-2	.	TRBJ2-3	TGTGCCAGCAGCCAAGAGGTAGGCGAAGCGGCCCTTTTCACAGATACGCAGTATTTT	CASSQEVGEAALFTDTQYF
many	TRBV20-1	.	TRBJ2-4	TGCAGTGCGAGGACTGCTACAGCCAAAAACATTCAGTACTTC	CSARTATAKNIQYF
few	TRBV5-1	.	TRBJ2-3	TGCGCCAGCAGCTTGGATGCCTCTAGCACAGATACGCAGTATTTT	CASSLDASSTDTQYF